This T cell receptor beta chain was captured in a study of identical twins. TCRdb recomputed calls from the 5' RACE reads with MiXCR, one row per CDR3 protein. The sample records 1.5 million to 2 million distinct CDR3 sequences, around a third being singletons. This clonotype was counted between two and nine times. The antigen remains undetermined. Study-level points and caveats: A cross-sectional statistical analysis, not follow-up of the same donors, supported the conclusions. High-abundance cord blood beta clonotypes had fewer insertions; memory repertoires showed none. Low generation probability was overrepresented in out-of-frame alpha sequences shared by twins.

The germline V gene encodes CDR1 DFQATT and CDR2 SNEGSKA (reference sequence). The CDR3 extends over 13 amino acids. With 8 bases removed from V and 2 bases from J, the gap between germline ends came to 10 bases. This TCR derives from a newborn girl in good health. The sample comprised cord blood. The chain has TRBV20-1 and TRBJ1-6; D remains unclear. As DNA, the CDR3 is TGCAGTCCCCTCGGCGCCTATAATTCACCCCTCCACTTT. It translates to CSPLGAYNSPLHF.